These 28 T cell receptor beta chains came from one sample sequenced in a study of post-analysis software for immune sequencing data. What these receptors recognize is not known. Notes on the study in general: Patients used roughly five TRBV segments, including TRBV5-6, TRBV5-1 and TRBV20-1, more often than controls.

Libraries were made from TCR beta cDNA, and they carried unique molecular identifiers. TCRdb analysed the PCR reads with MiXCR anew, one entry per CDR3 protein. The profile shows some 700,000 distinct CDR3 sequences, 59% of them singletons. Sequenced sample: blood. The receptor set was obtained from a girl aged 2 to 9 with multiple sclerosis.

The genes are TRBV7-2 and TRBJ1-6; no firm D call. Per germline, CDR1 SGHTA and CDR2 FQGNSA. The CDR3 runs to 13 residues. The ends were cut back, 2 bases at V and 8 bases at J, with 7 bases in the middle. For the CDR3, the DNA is TGTGCCAGCAGCTTAAGCGGGGATTCACCCCTCCACTTT. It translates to CASSLSGDSPLHF.

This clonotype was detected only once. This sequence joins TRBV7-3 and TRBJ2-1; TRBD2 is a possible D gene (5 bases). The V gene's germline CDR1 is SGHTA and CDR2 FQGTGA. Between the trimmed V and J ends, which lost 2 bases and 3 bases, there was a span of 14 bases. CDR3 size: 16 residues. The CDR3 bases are TGTGCCAGCAGCTTACAAAGCGGAAAGAACTACAATGAGCAGTTCTTC. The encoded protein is CASSLQSGKNYNEQFF.

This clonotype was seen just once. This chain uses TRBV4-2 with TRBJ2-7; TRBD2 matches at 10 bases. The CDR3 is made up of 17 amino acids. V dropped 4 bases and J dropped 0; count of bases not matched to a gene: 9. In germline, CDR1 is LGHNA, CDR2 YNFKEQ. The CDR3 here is CASSPLVAGGPSYEQYF. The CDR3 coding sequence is TGTGCCAGCAGCCCGTTGGTAGCGGGAGGACCCTCCTACGAGCAGTACTTC.

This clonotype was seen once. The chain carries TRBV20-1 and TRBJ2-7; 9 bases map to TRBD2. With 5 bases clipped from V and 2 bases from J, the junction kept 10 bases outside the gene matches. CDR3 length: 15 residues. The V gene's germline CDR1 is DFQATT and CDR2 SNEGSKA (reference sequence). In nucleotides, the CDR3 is TGCAGTGCTGGACCGACTAGCGGATCCCCCTACGAGCAGTACTTC. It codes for CSAGPTSGSPYEQYF.

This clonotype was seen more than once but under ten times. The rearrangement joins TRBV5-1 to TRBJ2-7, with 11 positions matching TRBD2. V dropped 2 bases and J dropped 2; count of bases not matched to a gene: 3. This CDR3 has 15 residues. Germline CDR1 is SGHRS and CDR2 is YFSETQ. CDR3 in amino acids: CASSLLAGVTYEQYF. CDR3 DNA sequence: TGCGCCAGCAGCTTACTAGCGGGAGTCACCTACGAGCAGTACTTC.

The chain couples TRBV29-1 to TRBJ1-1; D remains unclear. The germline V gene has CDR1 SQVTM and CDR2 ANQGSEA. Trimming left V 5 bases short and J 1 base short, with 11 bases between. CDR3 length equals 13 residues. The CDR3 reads CSVRTTQNTEAFF. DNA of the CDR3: TGCAGCGTTCGAACCACCCAGAACACTGAAGCTTTCTTT.

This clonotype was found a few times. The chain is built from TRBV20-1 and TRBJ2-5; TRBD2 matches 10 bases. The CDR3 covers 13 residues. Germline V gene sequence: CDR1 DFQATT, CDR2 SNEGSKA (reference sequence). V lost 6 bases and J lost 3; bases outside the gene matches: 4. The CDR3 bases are TGCAGTGCCCCTCTAGCGGGAGAAGAGACCCAGTACTTC. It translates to CSAPLAGEETQYF.

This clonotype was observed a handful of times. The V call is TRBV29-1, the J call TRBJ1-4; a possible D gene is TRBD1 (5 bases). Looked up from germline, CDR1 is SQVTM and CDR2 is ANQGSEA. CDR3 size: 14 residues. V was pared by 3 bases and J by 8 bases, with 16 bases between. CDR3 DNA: TGCAGCGTTGACCTCGGGCAGGGCGGAGAAAAACTGTTTTTT. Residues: CSVDLGQGGEKLFF.

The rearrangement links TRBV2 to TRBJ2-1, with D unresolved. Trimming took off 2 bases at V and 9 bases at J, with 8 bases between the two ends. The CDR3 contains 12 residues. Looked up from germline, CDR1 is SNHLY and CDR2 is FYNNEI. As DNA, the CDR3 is TGTGCCAGCAGTGAAACTGGGGTTGAGCAGTTCTTC. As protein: CASSETGVEQFF.

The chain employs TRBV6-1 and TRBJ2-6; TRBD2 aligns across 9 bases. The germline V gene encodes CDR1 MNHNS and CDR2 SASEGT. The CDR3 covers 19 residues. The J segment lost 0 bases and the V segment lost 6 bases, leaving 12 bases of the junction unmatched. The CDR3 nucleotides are TGTGCCAGCAGGAAGCGGGGGGCAGGCCTCCGCTCTGGGGCCAACGTCCTGACTTTC. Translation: CASRKRGAGLRSGANVLTF.

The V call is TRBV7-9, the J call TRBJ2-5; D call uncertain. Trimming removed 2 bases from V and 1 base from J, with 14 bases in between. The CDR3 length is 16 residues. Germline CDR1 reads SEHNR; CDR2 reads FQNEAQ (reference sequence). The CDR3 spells CASSLQVITIQETQYF. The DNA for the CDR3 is TGTGCCAGCAGCTTACAAGTGATAACTATCCAAGAGACCCAGTACTTC.

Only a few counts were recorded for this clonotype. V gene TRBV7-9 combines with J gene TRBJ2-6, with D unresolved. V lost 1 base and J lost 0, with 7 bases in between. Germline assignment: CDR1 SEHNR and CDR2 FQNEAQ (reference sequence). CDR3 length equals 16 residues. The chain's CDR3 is CASSLGATSGANVLTF. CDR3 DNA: TGTGCCAGCAGCTTAGGGGCAACCTCTGGGGCCAACGTCCTGACTTTC.

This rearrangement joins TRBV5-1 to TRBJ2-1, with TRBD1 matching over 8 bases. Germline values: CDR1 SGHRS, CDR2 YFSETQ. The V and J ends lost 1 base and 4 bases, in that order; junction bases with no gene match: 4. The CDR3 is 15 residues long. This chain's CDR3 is CASSLLGQEYNEQFF. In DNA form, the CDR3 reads TGCGCCAGCAGCTTGTTGGGACAGGAATACAATGAGCAGTTCTTC.

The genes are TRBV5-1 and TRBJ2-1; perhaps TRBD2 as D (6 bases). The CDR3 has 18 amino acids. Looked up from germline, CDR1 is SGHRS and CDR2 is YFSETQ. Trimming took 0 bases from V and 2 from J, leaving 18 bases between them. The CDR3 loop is CASSLAVSGLLPYNEQFF. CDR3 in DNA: TGCGCCAGCAGCTTGGCCGTTTCGGGACTGCTACCCTACAATGAGCAGTTCTTC.

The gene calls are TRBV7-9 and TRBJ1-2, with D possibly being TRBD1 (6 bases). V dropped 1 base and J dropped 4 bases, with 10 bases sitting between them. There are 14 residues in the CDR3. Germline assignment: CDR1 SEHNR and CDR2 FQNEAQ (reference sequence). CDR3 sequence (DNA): TGTGCCAGCAGCTTAGAAGGGGGTCCCTATGGCTACACCTTC. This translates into CASSLEGGPYGYTF.

The CDR3 nucleotides read TGCGCCAGCAGCCTCGGGTCTTACCAAGGGGAGACCCAGTACTTC. Amino acid sequence: CASSLGSYQGETQYF. The V and J genes are TRBV5-1 and TRBJ2-7; unclear D gene. The J call could be wrong; TRBJ2-5 is a better fit for the DNA end. From germline, CDR1 is SGHRS and CDR2 YFSETQ. The CDR3 length is 15 residues.

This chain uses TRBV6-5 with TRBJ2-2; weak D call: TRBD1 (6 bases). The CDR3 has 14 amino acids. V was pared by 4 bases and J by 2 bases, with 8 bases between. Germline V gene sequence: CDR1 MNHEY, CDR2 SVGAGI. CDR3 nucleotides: TGTGCCAGCAGTTGGGACACAAACACCGGGGAGCTGTTTTTT. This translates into CASSWDTNTGELFF.

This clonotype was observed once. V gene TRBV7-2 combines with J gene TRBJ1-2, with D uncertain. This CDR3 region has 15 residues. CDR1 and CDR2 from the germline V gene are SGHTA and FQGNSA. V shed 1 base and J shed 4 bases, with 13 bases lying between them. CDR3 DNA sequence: TGTGCCAGCAGCTTAGGTGGCAGAAGGTCCTATGGCTACACCTTC. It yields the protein CASSLGGRRSYGYTF.

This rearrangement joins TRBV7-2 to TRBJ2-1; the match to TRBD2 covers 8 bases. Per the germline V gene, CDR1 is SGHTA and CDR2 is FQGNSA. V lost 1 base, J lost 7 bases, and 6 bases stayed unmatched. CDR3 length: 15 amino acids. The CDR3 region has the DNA TGTGCCAGCAGCTTAGTAGCGGGAACGGGTAATGAGCAGTTCTTC. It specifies CASSLVAGTGNEQFF. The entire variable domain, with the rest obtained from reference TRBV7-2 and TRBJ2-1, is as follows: GAGVSQSPSNKVTEKGKDVELRCDPISGHTALYWYRQSLGQGLEFLIYFQGNSAPDKSGLPSDRFSAERTGGSVSTLTIQRTQQEDSAVYLCASSLVAGTGNEQFFGPGTRLTVL.

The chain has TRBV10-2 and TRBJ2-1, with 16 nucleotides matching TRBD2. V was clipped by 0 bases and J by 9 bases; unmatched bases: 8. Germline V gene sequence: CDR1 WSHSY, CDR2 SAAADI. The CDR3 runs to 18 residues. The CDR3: CASSESPQGLAGGREQFF. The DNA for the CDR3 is TGCGCCAGCAGTGAGTCGCCACAGGGACTAGCGGGAGGGCGTGAGCAGTTCTTC.

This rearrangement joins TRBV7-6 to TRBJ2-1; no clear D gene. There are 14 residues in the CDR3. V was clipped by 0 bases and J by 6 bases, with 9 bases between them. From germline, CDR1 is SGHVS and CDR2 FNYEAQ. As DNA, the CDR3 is TGTGCCAGCAGCTTAGCTAGCCTCTGCAATGAGCAGTTCTTC. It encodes CASSLASLCNEQFF.

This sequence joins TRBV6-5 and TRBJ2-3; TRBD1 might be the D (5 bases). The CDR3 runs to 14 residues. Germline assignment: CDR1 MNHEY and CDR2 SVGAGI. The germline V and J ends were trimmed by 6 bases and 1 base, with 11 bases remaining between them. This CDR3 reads CASRQGFGTDTQYF. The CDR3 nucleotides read TGTGCCAGCAGGCAGGGATTTGGCACAGATACGCAGTATTTT.

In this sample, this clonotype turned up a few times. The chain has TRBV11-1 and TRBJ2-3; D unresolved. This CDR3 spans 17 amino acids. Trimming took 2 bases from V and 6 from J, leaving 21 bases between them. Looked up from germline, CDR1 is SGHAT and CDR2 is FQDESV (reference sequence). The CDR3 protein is CASSLPDLRNPEDTQYF. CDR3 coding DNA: TGTGCCAGCAGCTTACCGGACCTCAGAAACCCGGAGGATACGCAGTATTTT.

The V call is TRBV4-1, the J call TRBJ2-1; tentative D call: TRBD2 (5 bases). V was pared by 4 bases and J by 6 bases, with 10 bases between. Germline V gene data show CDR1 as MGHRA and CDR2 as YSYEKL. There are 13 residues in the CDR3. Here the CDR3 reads CASSRPGLNEQFF. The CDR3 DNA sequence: TGCGCCAGCAGCCGACCCGGACTCAATGAGCAGTTCTTC.

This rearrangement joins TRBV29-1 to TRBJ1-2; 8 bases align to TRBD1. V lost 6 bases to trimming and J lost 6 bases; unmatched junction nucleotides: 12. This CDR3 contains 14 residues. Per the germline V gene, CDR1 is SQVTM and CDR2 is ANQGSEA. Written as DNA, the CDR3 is TGCAGCGTACCCCCTACAGGGGGTGGGGATGGCTACACCTTC. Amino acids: CSVPPTGGGDGYTF.

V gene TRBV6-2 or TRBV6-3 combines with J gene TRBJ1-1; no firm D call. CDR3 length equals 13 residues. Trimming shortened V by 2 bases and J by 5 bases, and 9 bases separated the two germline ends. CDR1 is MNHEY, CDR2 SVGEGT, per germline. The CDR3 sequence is CASSYGGITEAFF. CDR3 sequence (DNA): TGTGCCAGCAGTTACGGTGGAATTACTGAAGCTTTCTTT.

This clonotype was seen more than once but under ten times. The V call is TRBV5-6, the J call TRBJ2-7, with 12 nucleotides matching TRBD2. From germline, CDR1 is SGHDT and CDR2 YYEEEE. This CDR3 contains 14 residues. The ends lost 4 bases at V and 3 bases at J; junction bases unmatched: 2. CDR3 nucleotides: TGTGCCAGCAGCCGGACTAGCGGGATCTACGAGCAGTACTTC. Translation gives CASSRTSGIYEQYF. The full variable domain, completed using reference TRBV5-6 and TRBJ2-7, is DAGVTQSPTHLIKTRGQQVTLRCSPKSGHDTVSWYQQALGQGPQFIFQYYEEEERQRGNFPDRFSGHQFPNYSSELNVNALLLGDSALYLCASSRTSGIYEQYFGPGTRLTVT.

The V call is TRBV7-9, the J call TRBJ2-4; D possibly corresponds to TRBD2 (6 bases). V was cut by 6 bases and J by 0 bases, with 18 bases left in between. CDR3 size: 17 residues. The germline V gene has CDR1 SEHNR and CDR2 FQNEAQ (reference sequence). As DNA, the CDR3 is TGTGCCAGCAGTCCCCCGGAGGAGGGGTTAGCCAAAAACATTCAGTACTTC. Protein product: CASSPPEEGLAKNIQYF.